This TCR beta chain was sequenced in a study of long-term antiretroviral therapy in people with HIV. Trimming took off 6 bases at V and 6 bases at J, with 12 bases between the two ends. From germline, CDR1 is MDHEN and CDR2 SYDVKM. The CDR3 consists of 12 residues. The study's findings and limits: ART adherence, viral resistance and therapy changes were undocumented.

As for this clone: Its antigen is still unknown.

A minimum of one pre-ART and two post-ART PBMC samples existed for each donor. Run at survey level, the immunoSEQ assay was version v3.0. Clones were sequenced by immunoSEQ multiplex PCR, and TCRdb holds only the in-frame ones, with some missing. The sample contains 35,000 or so clones, 80% to 90% of which appear only once. The V gene is TRBV28, the J gene TRBJ2-7; a weak D match, TRBD2 (5 bases). Specimen: unsorted PBMCs, collected 2.2 years after starting antiretroviral therapy. This sequence was found in a man between 18 and 29 years old with HIV. This CDR3 is CASSLGGGEQYF. CDR3 DNA sequence: TGTGCCAGCAGCCTGGGCGGAGGCGAGCAGTACTTC.